Each of the 27 T cell receptor beta chains below was sequenced from the same sample in a study of shared clonotypes between healthy human individuals. The method was immunoSEQ multiplex PCR; TCRdb's version includes in-frame clones alone and lacks a portion of them. In the table there are some 1,400,000 clones, around 95% of which are singletons. Input material: naive CD4+ T cells sorted from blood. Subset reported: CD45RA+ positively selected. The receptors shown here come from a man aged 25 to 45 in good health.

V is TRBV5-1 and J is TRBJ2-3; a possible D gene is TRBD2 (5 bases). There are 13 residues in the CDR3. Germline V gives CDR1 SGHRS, CDR2 YFSETQ. V was cut by 5 bases and J by 0 bases, with 7 bases left in between. The CDR3 is CASRTTSTDTQYF. The CDR3 bases are TGCGCCAGCAGGACTACTAGCACAGATACGCAGTATTTT.

The chain is built from TRBV9 and TRBJ2-7; 10 nucleotides line up with TRBD2. The V and J ends lost 0 bases and 6 bases, in that order; junction bases with no gene match: 6. This CDR3 region has 15 residues. Germline CDR1 reads SGDLS; CDR2 reads YYNGEE. The CDR3 sequence is CASSVESGRAGEQYF. As DNA, the CDR3 is TGTGCCAGCAGCGTAGAGAGCGGGAGGGCTGGCGAGCAGTACTTC.

The V and J genes are TRBV6-1 and TRBJ2-7, with TRBD2 matching 7 bases. The CDR3 length is 18 residues. Germline V CDR1 and CDR2: MNHNS, SASEGT. Unmatched junction bases numbered 14, after V lost 1 base and J lost 2 bases. DNA of the CDR3: TGTGCCAGCAGTGAAGGCGGGGCTAGCGGAAAGAGGGCCTACGAGCAGTACTTC. Translated, it gives CASSEGGASGKRAYEQYF.

This clone was detected once. The CDR3 is CASRPLTGTGGWNTIYF. CDR3 sequence (DNA): TGTGCCAGCAGACCTTTGACCGGGACAGGGGGCTGGAACACCATATATTTT. The chain has TRBV27 and TRBJ1-3; TRBD1 matches 12 bases. The length of the CDR3 is 17 residues. Germline lookup yields CDR1 MNHEY and CDR2 SMNVEV (reference sequence). Germline trimming cut 6 bases from V and 7 bases from J; bases unmatched to any gene: 13.

V and J are TRBV19 and TRBJ2-2; 12 bases are a match to TRBD2. With V trimmed by 4 bases and J by 5 bases, 5 bases remained unmatched. CDR3 length equals 16 residues. Per the germline V gene, CDR1 is LNHDA and CDR2 is SQIVND (reference sequence). The CDR3 coding sequence is TGTGCCAGTAGTAGACTAGCGGGAGCCTCTACCGGGGAGCTGTTTTTT. Translating gives CASSRLAGASTGELFF.

For this clone: Other nucleotide sequences from this sample produce the same CDR3. The chain combines TRBV7-2 with TRBJ2-1, with 8 bases matching TRBD1. The V segment lost 5 bases and the J segment 2 bases; nucleotides outside the gene matches: 2. The CDR3 covers 14 residues. The V gene's germline CDR1 is SGHTA and CDR2 FQGNSA. CDR3 DNA sequence: TGTGCCAGCAGCCTGGGACAGGCCTACAATGAGCAGTTCTTC. Amino acids: CASSLGQAYNEQFF.

V and J are TRBV6-5 and TRBJ2-5; D is uncertain. Trimming took 2 bases from V and 2 from J, leaving 6 bases between them. This CDR3 has 13 amino acids. Germline assignment: CDR1 MNHEY and CDR2 SVGAGI. The CDR3 nucleotides are TGTGCCAGCAGTTACCACAGACAAGAGACCCAGTACTTC. The encoded protein is CASSYHRQETQYF.

This chain connects TRBV28 to TRBJ2-7; 7 bases line up with TRBD1. The CDR3 is 12 amino acids. The germline CDR1 and CDR2 sequences are MDHEN and SYDVKM. V shed 10 bases and J 6 bases; nucleotides not matched to a gene: 9. CDR3 bases: TGTGCCACCAAGCACCGGGACAGCGAGCAGTACTTC. Protein: CATKHRDSEQYF.

To note about this clone: Other DNA sequences in this sample translate to the same CDR3. The chain has TRBV6-5 and TRBJ2-2; D not certain. CDR3 length: 11 residues. Per germline, CDR1 MNHEY and CDR2 SVGAGI. Trimming removed 6 bases at V and 1 base at J, with 0 bases between. CDR3 sequence reads: CASRNTGELFF. In DNA form, the CDR3 reads TGTGCCAGCAGGAACACCGGGGAGCTGTTTTTT.

The chain employs TRBV7-2 and TRBJ2-1, with 7 positions matching TRBD2. The CDR3 is 14 amino acids. In germline, CDR1 is SGHTA, CDR2 FQGNSA. V lost 4 bases and J lost 4; bases outside the gene matches: 4. CDR3 nucleotides: TGTGCCAGCAGCTACCGCGGGAGTTACAATGAGCAGTTCTTC. Protein product: CASSYRGSYNEQFF.

The J gene is TRBJ2-3, the V gene TRBV19, with D possibly matching TRBD1 (5 bases). Trimming pared 3 bases from V and 2 bases from J, leaving 9 bases between. The CDR3 consists of 14 residues. CDR1 and CDR2 from the germline V gene are LNHDA and SQIVND (reference sequence). The chain's CDR3 is CASSIQGYTDTQYF. The CDR3 DNA sequence: TGTGCCAGTAGTATCCAGGGATACACAGATACGCAGTATTTT.

The chain joins TRBV5-1 to TRBJ1-4, with TRBD1 matching over 9 bases. CDR1 is SGHRS, CDR2 YFSETQ, per germline. This CDR3 has 16 amino acids. J was trimmed by 8 bases and V by 2 bases; bases with no gene match: 10. CDR3 sequence reads: CASSFDPGQGGEKLFF. DNA for the CDR3: TGCGCCAGCAGCTTCGATCCGGGACAGGGAGGCGAAAAACTGTTTTTT.

Worth noting for this clone: Other DNA sequences in this specimen translate into the identical CDR3. This chain uses TRBV5-1 with TRBJ1-1; possible D gene TRBD1, 5 bases. The germline gives CDR1 SGHRS, CDR2 YFSETQ. The CDR3 spans 13 residues. V was cut by 4 bases and J by 5 bases, with 12 bases left in between. Written as DNA, the CDR3 is TGCGCCAGCAGCAGTGATAGGGGAACTGAAGCTTTCTTT. This encodes CASSSDRGTEAFF.

This rearrangement joins TRBV6-6 to TRBJ1-2, with D uncertain. CDR3 length: 13 amino acids. V dropped 7 bases and J dropped 0 bases, with 9 bases sitting between them. CDR1 MNHNY and CDR2 SVGAGI come from the germline V gene (reference sequence). CDR3 in amino acids: CASTHGPNYGYTF. Here the CDR3 DNA reads TGTGCCAGCACTCATGGGCCTAACTATGGCTACACCTTC.

This chain uses TRBV29-1 with TRBJ2-1, with TRBD2 matching over 7 bases. This CDR3 has 13 amino acids. The V segment lost 4 bases and the J segment 5 bases; nucleotides outside the gene matches: 5. CDR1 SQVTM and CDR2 ANQGSEA come from the germline V gene. The chain's CDR3 is CSVVLAGHNEQFF. CDR3 in DNA: TGCAGCGTTGTTTTAGCGGGCCACAATGAGCAGTTCTTC.

The V gene is TRBV12-5, the J gene TRBJ2-5; 11 bases map to TRBD1. With 3 bases clipped from V and 4 bases from J, the junction kept 7 bases outside the gene matches. The CDR3 has 16 amino acids. The V gene's germline CDR1 is LGHNT and CDR2 FRNRAP. Here the CDR3 DNA reads TGTGCTAGTGGTTTAGCAGGACAGGGGGCAAGAGAGACCCAGTACTTC. Its protein is CASGLAGQGARETQYF.

This chain joins TRBV10-3 and TRBJ1-2; D is possibly TRBD1 (6 bases). This CDR3 spans 15 amino acids. Germline assignment: CDR1 ENHRY and CDR2 SYGVKD. The V and J ends lost 3 bases and 8 bases respectively, with 19 bases between them. CDR3 nucleotides: TGTGCCATCAGTGACCCTCCGTCAGGGGTTGGCGGCTACACCTTC. Its protein is CAISDPPSGVGGYTF.

V and J are TRBV5-1 and TRBJ2-2; no clear D gene. The CDR3 covers 14 residues. Germline V lookup: CDR1 SGHRS, CDR2 YFSETQ. Trimming removed 1 base from V and 9 bases from J, with 13 bases in between. In DNA form, the CDR3 reads TGCGCCAGCAGCTTGAAGACGGGCCACCGGGAGCTGTTTTTT. This codes for CASSLKTGHRELFF.

The CDR3 DNA reads as TGTGCCAGCAGCTCCCCGGGAGGAGAGACCCAGTACTTC. Protein product: CASSSPGGETQYF. The J gene is TRBJ2-5, the V gene TRBV7-3; 7 nucleotides match TRBD2. The junction had 3 bases not matched to a gene; V was cut back by 4 bases and J by 4 bases. This CDR3 is 13 amino acids long. The V gene's germline CDR1 is SGHTA and CDR2 FQGTGA.

The chain joins TRBV7-8 to TRBJ2-1; 8 nucleotides align to TRBD2. The CDR3 has 14 residues. The germline CDR1 and CDR2 sequences are SGHVS and FQNEAQ. V was pared by 5 bases and J by 7 bases, with 7 bases of the junction left unmatched. CDR3 region: CASSRFSGENEQFF. CDR3 DNA: TGTGCCAGCAGCAGGTTTAGCGGGGAAAATGAGCAGTTCTTC.

V usage is TRBV4-3 and J usage is TRBJ2-5, with D possibly being TRBD1 (6 bases). Trimming shortened V by 1 base and J by 7 bases, and 10 bases separated the two germline ends. The CDR3 consists of 13 residues. Germline values: CDR1 LGHNA, CDR2 YSLEER. DNA for the CDR3: TGCGCCAGCAGCCAAGTTCTAGGGGGGACCCAGTACTTC. This sequence encodes CASSQVLGGTQYF.

V usage is TRBV5-4 and J usage is TRBJ2-5; D uncertain. CDR3 length: 15 amino acids. In germline, CDR1 is SGHNT, CDR2 YYREEE (reference sequence). The V gene lost 0 bases and the J gene lost 5 bases, with 14 bases spanning the gap. The CDR3 is CASSLVSSRPETQYF. As DNA, the CDR3 is TGTGCCAGCAGCTTGGTGTCTAGTAGACCGGAGACCCAGTACTTC.

J is TRBJ2-7 and V is TRBV7-6; 8 positions agree with TRBD1. Trimming took 3 bases from V and 2 from J; bases not matched to a gene: 15. Looked up from germline, CDR1 is SGHVS and CDR2 is FNYEAQ. The CDR3 contains 18 residues. CDR3 region: CASSFGTPGPGQAYEQYF. Here the CDR3 DNA reads TGTGCCAGCAGCTTTGGGACCCCCGGACCGGGACAGGCCTACGAGCAGTACTTC.

The genes are TRBV14 and TRBJ1-4; maybe TRBD1 (5 bases). CDR1 is SGHDN, CDR2 FVKESK, per germline. CDR3 length equals 13 residues. V shed 3 bases and J shed 11 bases, with 13 bases lying between them. The CDR3, as DNA: TGTGCCAGCAGCCAGCAGGGATTCGGGAAACTGTTTTTT. Translated: CASSQQGFGKLFF.

The V call is TRBV5-5, the J call TRBJ2-7; 8 bases match TRBD2. The CDR3 has 16 residues. V trimming: 4 bases; J trimming: 4 bases; junction bases outside the gene matches: 13. Germline V gives CDR1 SGHKS, CDR2 YYEKEE (reference sequence). The CDR3 DNA sequence: TGTGCCAGCAGCGCGGGAGCGGGAGCCCCGGGATACGAGCAGTACTTC. Its translation: CASSAGAGAPGYEQYF.

The rearrangement joins TRBV4-1 to TRBJ1-5, with a possible D match to TRBD1 (5 bases). Germline assignment: CDR1 MGHRA and CDR2 YSYEKL. CDR3 length: 19 residues. Trimming removed 0 bases at V and 0 bases at J, with 18 bases between. The CDR3 nucleotides read TGCGCCAGCAGCCAAGATTGGAGGGGTGGGACTGCTAGCAATCAGCCCCAGCATTTT. This gives the protein CASSQDWRGGTASNQPQHF.

This clone was observed a single time. The rearrangement joins TRBV19 to TRBJ1-2, with D possibly being TRBD1 (5 bases). The length of the CDR3 is 15 residues. V dropped 3 bases and J dropped 1 base, with 12 bases sitting between them. Germline V gives CDR1 LNHDA, CDR2 SQIVND (reference sequence). The CDR3 DNA sequence: TGTGCCAGTAGTATTCGTGGAGGGGTTAACTATGGCTACACCTTC. This sequence encodes CASSIRGGVNYGYTF.